The present T cell receptor (beta chain) was sequenced within a study of CXCR3-negative and CXCR3-positive naive CD8 T cells. Whole-study results and caveats: CXCR3-positive naive cells carried more hydrophobic TRB CDR3s than CXCR3-negative ones.

Each TRB cDNA library was prepared by 5' RACE (with UMI labels). Reprocessing the 5' RACE reads, TCRdb reports a single entry for every CDR3 protein and omits DNA. Its clone listing holds about 63,000 distinct CDR3 sequences. About this clonotype: Its target is unknown.

The sequenced sample consisted of naive CXCR3+ CD8+ T cells from blood. As for subset: CD45RO-CCR7+CD27+CD95- naive CD8+ T cells expressing CXCR3 (TNR3+). The source of this sequence is a human donor in good health. Some clones in this sample may be carry-over from other donors' samples.

This CDR3 is CASSARQGAYSGANVLTF. The chain couples TRBV2 to TRBJ2-6; TCRdb outputs TRBD1, but without DNA this stays unchecked. The CDR3 is made up of 18 amino acids. Germline CDR1 is SNHLY and CDR2 is FYNNEI.